The next 5 T cell receptor beta chains were all read from a single sample in a study of blood T cell repertoires in COVID-19. Sequencing was performed with immunoSEQ multiplex PCR; in TCRdb, only in-frame clones are kept and a portion is missing. The table records 150,000 or so clones, about 87% of them present only once. The sequenced sample consisted of peripheral blood. These TCRs come from a human donor in a cohort sampled during active COVID-19.

This chain uses TRBV18 with TRBJ2-7, with a weak D call TRBD1 (6 bases). The CDR3 is made up of 13 amino acids. The V and J ends lost 5 bases and 4 bases respectively, with 12 bases between them. CDR1 is KGHSH, CDR2 LQKENI, per germline. CDR3 in amino acids: CASSTRQDYEQYV. The CDR3 nucleotides read TGTGCCAGCTCAACCCGACAGGATTACGAGCAGTACGTC.

This chain joins TRBV5-5 and TRBJ1-6; 8 bases align to TRBD1. V was clipped by 4 bases and J by 16 bases; unmatched bases: 13. Germline lookup yields CDR1 SGHKS and CDR2 YYEKEE (reference sequence). CDR3 length equals 14 residues. The CDR3, as DNA: TGTGCCAGCAGCCGTGACAGGGGCGGAGGAAGGCTCCACTTT. Protein product: CASSRDRGGGRLHF.

V is TRBV28 and J is TRBJ2-3; TRBD1 matches at 7 bases. CDR1 is MDHEN and CDR2 is SYDVKM in the germline V gene. The CDR3 has 13 amino acids. Trimming removed 4 bases from V and 11 bases from J; junction bases left unmatched: 9. The CDR3 spells CASSSPTGIVQYF. CDR3 DNA: TGTGCCAGCAGTTCCCCGACAGGGATTGTGCAGTATTTT.

V gene TRBV3-1 (or the pseudogene TRBV3-2) combines with J gene TRBJ1-4; 8 positions agree with TRBD1. With V trimmed by 0 bases and J by 5 bases, 5 bases remained unmatched. This CDR3 contains 16 residues. Germline loops: CDR1 LGHDT, CDR2 YNNKEL (reference sequence). For the CDR3, the DNA is TGTGCCAGCAGCCAAGAGCAGGGGGCGATGAATGAAAAACTGTTTTTT. Translation: CASSQEQGAMNEKLFF.

This clone was seen a single time. This rearrangement joins TRBV19 to TRBJ1-2; maybe TRBD1 (6 bases). Germline CDR1 and CDR2: LNHDA and SQIVND (reference sequence). This CDR3 comprises 12 residues. The ends were cut back, 4 bases at V and 5 bases at J, with 8 bases in the middle. CDR3 in amino acids: CASSTQGYGYTF. CDR3 in DNA: TGTGCCAGTAGTACGCAGGGGTATGGCTACACCTTC. The entire variable domain, with the rest obtained from reference TRBV19 and TRBJ1-2, is as follows: DGGITQSPKYLFRKEGQNVTLSCEQNLNHDAMYWYRQDPGQGLRLIYYSQIVNDFQKGDIAEGYSVSREKKESFPLTVTSAQKNPTAFYLCASSTQGYGYTFGSGTRLTVV.